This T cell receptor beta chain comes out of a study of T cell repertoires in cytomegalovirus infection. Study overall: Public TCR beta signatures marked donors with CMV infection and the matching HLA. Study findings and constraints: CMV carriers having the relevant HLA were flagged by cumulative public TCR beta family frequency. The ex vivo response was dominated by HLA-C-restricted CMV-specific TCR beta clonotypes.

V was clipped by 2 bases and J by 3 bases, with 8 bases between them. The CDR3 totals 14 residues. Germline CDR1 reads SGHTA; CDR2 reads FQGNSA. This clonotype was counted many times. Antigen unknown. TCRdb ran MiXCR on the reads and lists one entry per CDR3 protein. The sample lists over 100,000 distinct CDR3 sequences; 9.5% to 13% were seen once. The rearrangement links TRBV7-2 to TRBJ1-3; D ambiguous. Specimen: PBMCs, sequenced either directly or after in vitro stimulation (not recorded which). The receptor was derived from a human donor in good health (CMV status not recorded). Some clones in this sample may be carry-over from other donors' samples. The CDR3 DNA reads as TGTGCCAGCAGCTTAAACGGAGGTGGAAACACCATATATTTT. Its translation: CASSLNGGGNTIYF.